This TCR beta chain appears in the sequencing data of a study of human T cells and chemical hapten exposure. Study at large: The study lasted roughly 26 weeks, and patients were dosed weekly with diphenylcyclopropenone on the scalp throughout.

This sample's time point: pre-sensitization, week 0. Indicated treatment: therapeutic diphenylcyclopropenone sensitization with weekly scalp DPC. Many counts were recorded for this clonotype. The authors' processing: Per sample, the median was 95,638 TCRs, with values from around 25,000 to 690,000. TCRdb redid the calling of the RACE reads with MiXCR, one entry per CDR3 protein. TCRdb assigned the V and J calls; the authors' analysis was not used. The profile shows about 68,000 distinct CDR3 sequences, around 9.9% of them singletons. This CDR3 has 16 amino acids. The germline gives CDR1 LNHDA, CDR2 SQIVND (reference sequence). The V and J ends lost 4 bases and 7 bases, in that order; junction bases with no gene match: 5.

The receptor was isolated from a woman in her fifties or sixties with alopecia areata. Some clones in this sample may be carry-over from other donors' samples. The chain uses TRBV19 and TRBJ2-1; 15 bases fit TRBD2. The source material was whole blood, sampled in connection with sensitization to the hapten diphenylcyclopropenone (DPC). The CDR3 nucleotides are TGTGCCAGTAGTAGGACTAGCGGGGGGGCATGGAATGAGCAGTTCTTC. Amino acid sequence: CASSRTSGGAWNEQFF. Drawing the rest from reference TRBV19 and TRBJ2-1, the complete variable domain is DGGITQSPKYLFRKEGQNVTLSCEQNLNHDAMYWYRQDPGQGLRLIYYSQIVNDFQKGDIAEGYSVSREKKESFPLTVTSAQKNPTAFYLCASSRTSGGAWNEQFFGPGTRLTVL.